Listed here is a single TCR beta chain. Germline V gene sequence: CDR1 SGHTA, CDR2 FQGNSA. With V trimmed by 6 bases and J by 4 bases, 14 bases remained unmatched. The CDR3 extends over 16 amino acids. The entry originates in a study of blood T cell repertoires in COVID-19. In the study overall: Donors in the United States, Italy and Spain gave samples during acute or convalescent COVID-19. The analysed material was cDNA or gDNA that came from T cells, B-cell-depleted T cells, or PBMCs.

How the authors handled the data: Amplification from reference gene primers served as the basis for estimated nucleated cell counts. Libraries were prepared by immunoSEQ multiplex PCR; TCRdb keeps only in-frame clonotypes and omits some of them. V, J and clone size derive from that table, while D and trimming were established from the DNA sequence. The sample has 72,000 or so clones, over 75% seen once. The source is a woman older than 75 with acute or convalescent COVID-19. This chain connects TRBV7-2 to TRBJ1-2; 7 bases agree with TRBD1. The sequenced sample consisted of peripheral blood. CDR3 sequence: CASSATGTERAYGYTF. The CDR3 bases are TGTGCCAGCAGTGCGACCGGGACAGAGAGGGCCTATGGCTACACCTTC.